Sequencing of this T cell receptor beta chain was carried out in a study of a mutant IDH1 vaccine in newly diagnosed glioma. Study details: Patients' prior therapy spanned radiotherapy, temozolomide, or both; most underwent both.

Time point specified: week 11, during vaccination. Doses of 300 ug of mutant IDH1 20-mer peptide were given with topical imiquimod. New WHO grade 3 or 4 astrocytomas that were IDH1-mutant and ATRX-lost occurred in the donors. The CDR3 runs 18 residues. Germline CDR1 and CDR2: MDHEN and SYDVKM. Deletions cut 1 base from V and 0 bases from J, with 16 bases between. A remark on this clone: Its antigen is unknown.

Produced via immunoSEQ multiplex PCR; TCRdb's table is partial and in-frame only. The table has tens of thousands of clones, nearly 90% seen once. This TCR was sampled from a man aged 18 to 29 with glioma. Sequencing was performed on PBMCs, taken from a glioma patient whose treatment included an IDH1 peptide vaccine. The rearrangement links TRBV28 to TRBJ1-5; D gene unclear. This CDR3 reads CASSLSPSPRLSNQPQHF. In nucleotides, the CDR3 is TGTGCCAGCAGTTTATCCCCCTCCCCCCGTCTTAGCAATCAGCCCCAGCATTTT.